Shown below are 21 T cell receptor beta chains from a single sample sequenced in a study of blood T cell repertoires in COVID-19. Method: immunoSEQ multiplex PCR; TCRdb's copy keeps in-frame clones and lacks some. The table lists about 210,000 clones, about 82% of them singletons. Sequenced: peripheral blood. The receptors were gathered from a man in his fifties or sixties with COVID-19, enrolled during active disease.

The chain uses TRBV7-9 and TRBJ1-1, with 9 bases matching TRBD1. The CDR3 length is 13 residues. Germline CDR1 reads SEHNR; CDR2 reads FQNEAQ (reference sequence). The junction had 4 bases not matched to a gene; V was cut back by 1 base and J by 10 bases. CDR3 residues: CASSLGGQGIAFF. The DNA of the CDR3 is TGTGCCAGCAGCTTAGGGGGACAGGGCATAGCTTTCTTT. Together with reference TRBV7-9 and TRBJ1-1, the CDR3 gives the full variable domain: DTGVSQNPRHKITKRGQNVTFRCDPISEHNRLYWYRQTLGQGPEFLTYFQNEAQLEKSRLLSDRFSAERPKGSFSTLEIQRTEQGDSAMYLCASSLGGQGIAFFGQGTRLTVV.

V and J are TRBV6-4 and TRBJ2-3; D is perhaps TRBD2 (6 bases). Between the trimmed V and J ends, which lost 6 bases and 2 bases, there was a span of 9 bases. Per germline, CDR1 MRHNA and CDR2 SNTAGT. CDR3 length equals 13 residues. The CDR3 nucleotides read TGTGCCAGCAGCGGAGGGACCACAGATACGCAGTATTTT. It yields the protein CASSGGTTDTQYF.

The chain joins TRBV6-6 to TRBJ2-7; D may be TRBD1 (6 bases). V lost 1 base and J 6 bases, leaving 13 bases between the germline ends. Germline V CDR1 and CDR2: MNHNY, SVGAGI (reference sequence). This CDR3 has 14 amino acids. CDR3 loop: CASSYLQGKVEQYF. The CDR3 nucleotides read TGTGCCAGCAGTTACTTACAGGGTAAGGTCGAGCAGTACTTC.

The chain has TRBV7-9 and TRBJ2-7; TRBD2 matches at 7 bases. The CDR3 loop spans 14 amino acids. V lost 0 bases to trimming and J lost 3 bases; unmatched junction nucleotides: 2. CDR1 and CDR2 from the germline V gene are SEHNR and FQNEAQ (reference sequence). The CDR3 sequence is CASSLAGGGYEQYF. The DNA of the CDR3 is TGTGCCAGCAGCTTAGCAGGCGGGGGCTACGAGCAGTACTTC. The variable domain in full, completed from reference TRBV7-9 and TRBJ2-7, reads DTGVSQNPRHKITKRGQNVTFRCDPISEHNRLYWYRQTLGQGPEFLTYFQNEAQLEKSRLLSDRFSAERPKGSFSTLEIQRTEQGDSAMYLCASSLAGGGYEQYFGPGTRLTVT.

This chain links TRBV2 with TRBJ1-1; 8 bases map to TRBD1. Germline CDR1 and CDR2: SNHLY and FYNNEI. J was trimmed by 9 bases and V by 4 bases; bases with no gene match: 7. This CDR3 comprises 13 residues. The CDR3 here is CASSAGGPRKAFF. In DNA form, the CDR3 reads TGTGCCAGCAGTGCAGGGGGCCCAAGGAAAGCTTTCTTT.

This clone was detected once. The chain has TRBV6-5 and TRBJ2-7; possible D gene TRBD2, 5 bases. Trimming shortened V by 0 bases and J by 1 base, and 13 bases separated the two germline ends. This CDR3 contains 16 residues. Germline lookup yields CDR1 MNHEY and CDR2 SVGAGI. Written as DNA, the CDR3 is TGTGCCAGCAGTTACTCGAGTACTCCGGGATCCTACGAGCAGTACTTC. Translating it yields CASSYSSTPGSYEQYF.

The V call is TRBV5-5, the J call TRBJ2-2, with a possible D match to TRBD1 (6 bases). The germline CDR1 and CDR2 sequences are SGHKS and YYEKEE (reference sequence). The V end lost 4 bases, the J end lost 2 bases, and 12 bases lay between the germline ends. This CDR3 spans 15 amino acids. As DNA, the CDR3 is TGTGCCAGCAGCGATTACAGGGAAAACACCGGGGAGCTGTTTTTT. Protein product: CASSDYRENTGELFF.

The chain is built from TRBV6-5 and TRBJ1-2, with 9 nucleotides matching TRBD1. The V segment lost 6 bases and the J segment 4 bases; nucleotides outside the gene matches: 6. Germline CDR1 and CDR2: MNHEY and SVGAGI. This CDR3 comprises 14 residues. DNA for the CDR3: TGTGCCAGCAGAGACAGGGGGAAGCCCTATGGCTACACCTTC. Its protein is CASRDRGKPYGYTF.

CDR3 sequence reads: CASSLAPAGAGNEQFF. The CDR3 nucleotides are TGTGCCAGCAGCTTGGCCCCCGCGGGGGCCGGCAATGAGCAGTTCTTC. This chain links TRBV7-8 with TRBJ2-1, with D possibly TRBD2 on 7 matching bases. CDR1 and CDR2 from the germline V gene are SGHVS and FQNEAQ. There are 16 residues in the CDR3. V lost 3 bases and J lost 6, with 18 bases in between.

CDR3 sequence: CASSKDTTPPGTEAFF. The CDR3 DNA follows: TGTGCCAGCAGCAAGGATACGACCCCTCCAGGCACTGAAGCTTTCTTT. J is TRBJ1-1 and V is TRBV21-1; the table gives TRBD1 as D, unverified against the DNA. TRBV21-1 is a pseudogene. This CDR3 comprises 16 residues.

V usage is TRBV6-2 or TRBV6-3 and J usage is TRBJ1-5; D not certain. Germline values: CDR1 MNHEY, CDR2 SVGEGT. The V gene lost 5 bases and the J gene lost 5 bases, with 22 bases spanning the gap. The CDR3 contains 17 residues. As DNA, the CDR3 is TGTGCCAGCAGTAACTTCCAATCCTTACTACACTATCAGCCCCAGCATTTT. Translated: CASSNFQSLLHYQPQHF.

In DNA, the CDR3 is TGCAGCGTTGGGTGGAATCTCGGCAGGCAAGAGACCCAGTACTTC. Its protein is CSVGWNLGRQETQYF. This chain links TRBV29-1 with TRBJ2-5, with no clear D. This CDR3 has 15 amino acids. Germline V lookup: CDR1 SQVTM, CDR2 ANQGSEA. V dropped 4 bases and J dropped 2 bases, with 17 bases sitting between them.

The chain employs TRBV28 and TRBJ2-7; possibly TRBD2 for D (7 bases). Deletions cut 5 bases from V and 3 bases from J, with 17 bases between. Germline-derived CDR1 and CDR2 are MDHEN and SYDVKM. The CDR3 loop spans 15 amino acids. The CDR3 here is CASSQVRGAHYEQYF. In DNA, the CDR3 is TGTGCCAGCAGTCAGGTCCGGGGGGCGCACTACGAGCAGTACTTC.

V usage is TRBV11-2 and J usage is TRBJ2-5; 8 bases align to TRBD2. V was clipped by 4 bases and J by 4 bases; unmatched bases: 8. CDR1 and CDR2 (germline): SGHAT, FQNNGV. The CDR3 has 15 amino acids. This CDR3 reads CASSSNGGASETQYF. The CDR3 DNA follows: TGTGCCAGCAGCTCCAACGGGGGGGCATCAGAGACCCAGTACTTC.

V and J are TRBV5-4 and TRBJ2-2; D is perhaps TRBD1 (6 bases). The V gene lost 3 bases and the J gene lost 7 bases, with 19 bases spanning the gap. The CDR3 has 16 residues. Germline CDR1 SGHNT, CDR2 YYREEE (reference sequence). This CDR3 reads CASSSELTGSNGELFF. The CDR3 DNA follows: TGTGCCAGCAGCTCCGAATTGACAGGTTCCAACGGGGAGCTGTTTTTT.

The J gene is TRBJ2-3, the V gene TRBV29-1, with TRBD2 identical over 14 bases. The germline V gene has CDR1 SQVTM and CDR2 ANQGSEA. V trimming: 4 bases; J trimming: 4 bases; junction bases outside the gene matches: 1. The CDR3 runs 14 residues. CDR3 region: CSVGTSGGPDTQYF. CDR3 DNA: TGCAGCGTTGGGACTAGCGGGGGGCCAGATACGCAGTATTTT.

The J gene is TRBJ2-2, the V gene TRBV27; TRBD2 matches at 12 bases. There are 17 residues in the CDR3. With V trimmed by 1 base and J by 7 bases, 7 bases remained unmatched. Looked up from germline, CDR1 is MNHEY and CDR2 is SMNVEV (reference sequence). The CDR3, as DNA: TGTGCCAGCAGTTTATGGCCTAGCGGGGGGGCGGTCGGGGAGCTGTTTTTT. Residues: CASSLWPSGGAVGELFF.

This clone was recorded a few times. J is TRBJ1-5 and V is TRBV29-1, with D maybe TRBD1 (6 bases). The CDR3 runs to 12 residues. The V gene's germline CDR1 is SQVTM and CDR2 ANQGSEA. The V and J ends lost 4 bases and 6 bases respectively, with 10 bases between them. CDR3 DNA: TGCAGCGTTGTAGTGGGGGCTCAGCCCCAGCATTTT. It specifies CSVVVGAQPQHF.

The chain is built from TRBV7-2 and TRBJ2-3, with 8 bases that match TRBD2. In germline, CDR1 is SGHTA, CDR2 FQGNSA. The length of the CDR3 is 16 residues. The trim removed 1 base at V and 2 bases at J, leaving 5 bases unmatched. The CDR3 region is CASSLGTSRLTDTQYF. The CDR3 DNA is TGTGCCAGCAGCTTAGGGACTAGCAGACTCACAGATACGCAGTATTTT. The full variable domain, completed using reference TRBV7-2 and TRBJ2-3, is GAGVSQSPSNKVTEKGKDVELRCDPISGHTALYWYRQSLGQGLEFLIYFQGNSAPDKSGLPSDRFSAERTGGSVSTLTIQRTQQEDSAVYLCASSLGTSRLTDTQYFGPGTRLTVL.

The chain uses TRBV12-3 or TRBV12-4 and TRBJ2-7; maybe TRBD2 (5 bases). V was cut by 6 bases and J by 6 bases, with 9 bases left in between. The CDR3 has 11 residues. CDR3: CASSTRGEQYF. CDR3 coding DNA: TGTGCCAGCAGCACACGGGGCGAGCAGTACTTC.

A few counts support this clone. V gene TRBV7-2 combines with J gene TRBJ2-1; TRBD2 aligns across 8 bases. J gave up 4 bases and V 1 base, and 6 bases lay outside the gene matches. The CDR3 spans 16 residues. Germline V gene sequence: CDR1 SGHTA, CDR2 FQGNSA. CDR3 nucleotides: TGTGCCAGCAGCTTAGACGGCGGGGGGCGGTACAATGAGCAGTTCTTC. It translates to CASSLDGGGRYNEQFF.